Listed below are T cell receptor beta chains from one sample, sequenced in a study of a mutant IDH1 vaccine in newly diagnosed glioma. The protocol was immunoSEQ multiplex PCR, while the TCRdb copy is restricted to in-frame clones and leaves out a portion. The sample has approximately 28,000 clones, 83% seen once; the top ten hold 30% to 35%. These receptors lack a known antigen. The sequencing here drew on PBMCs, taken from a glioma patient whose treatment included an IDH1 peptide vaccine. The receptors were sampled from a man younger than 45 with glioma. CDR3s include the opening cysteine and the closing phenylalanine or tryptophan. The order of the fields is clone size, J gene, D gene, V gene, CDR3 DNA, CDR3 protein. A D gene is named only where the DNA matches it firmly. Size tells how often a clone was seen (once, few, many) or the class of an expanded clone, and some rows leave it out.

NA,TRBJ1-2,NA,TRBV7-2,TGTGCCAGCAGCTTAGGGACACTCCTTTATGGCTACACCTTC,CASSLGTLLYGYTF
NA,TRBJ2-2,NA,TRBV19,TGTGCCAGTAGTATGGGCCCTTCGGCCGGGGAGCTGTTTTTT,CASSMGPSAGELFF
once,TRBJ1-5,NA,TRBV5-6,TGTGCCAGCAGCATCGGGGCCAATCAGCCCCAGCATTTT,CASSIGANQPQHF
NA,TRBJ1-2,NA,TRBV30,TGTGCCTGGAGTGTACGGGCGACTGGCTACACCTTC,CAWSVRATGYTF
NA,TRBJ2-1,TRBD2,TRBV5-1,TGCGCCAGCAGCTCATGGGTAGCGGGGGTAGGGGAGCAGTTCTTC,CASSSWVAGVGEQFF
NA,TRBJ2-7,NA,TRBV27,TGTGCCAGCAGTTTATCGAGGCTGAACGAGCAGTACTTC,CASSLSRLNEQYF
NA,TRBJ2-7,TRBD2,TRBV4-1,TGCGCCAGCAGCCATCCCCCCATGGGCGGGAGGGCGTACGAGCAGTACTTC,CASSHPPMGGRAYEQYF
few,TRBJ2-2,NA,TRBV5-4,TGTGCCAGCAGCTTGCAGAACACCGGGGAGCTGTTTTTT,CASSLQNTGELFF
NA,TRBJ2-3,NA,TRBV19,TGTGCCAGTAGCTCCTGGAGGGCAGATACGCAGTATTTT,CASSSWRADTQYF
once,TRBJ2-5,TRBD2,TRBV6-1,TGTGCCAGCAGTGAGGGCAGGCATAGCGGGATGGTGGAGACCCAGTACTTC,CASSEGRHSGMVETQYF
NA,TRBJ1-2,NA,TRBV4-1,TGCGCCAGCAGCCAAGATCCGCAGACAAGCTATGGCTACACCTTC,CASSQDPQTSYGYTF
NA,TRBJ1-1,NA,TRBV18,TGTGCCAGCTCACCATTCGAGGATTTCAACACTGAAGCTTTCTTT,CASSPFEDFNTEAFF
NA,TRBJ2-3,TRBD1,TRBV5-6,TGTGCCAGCAGCCCGTTTCGGGACAGGGACACAGATACGCAGTATTTT,CASSPFRDRDTDTQYF
once,TRBJ1-5,NA,TRBV19,TGTGCTGTCGGGAGCCAGCCCCAGCATTTT,CAVGSQPQHF
NA,TRBJ1-5,TRBD1,TRBV11-2,TGTGCCAGCAGCGACAGGGGGGATCAGCCCCAGCATTTT,CASSDRGDQPQHF
NA,TRBJ1-1,NA,TRBV5-6,TGTGCCAGCAGTCCAGGCGACACTGAAGCTTTCTTT,CASSPGDTEAFF
NA,TRBJ1-3,NA,TRBV4-2,TGTGCCAGCAGCCAAGACGGCCAGACGCGGGACACCATATATTTT,CASSQDGQTRDTIYF
NA,TRBJ2-7,NA,TRBV7-7,TGTGCCAGCAGCTTAAGGCAGGGACACCCCTACGAGCAGTACTTC,CASSLRQGHPYEQYF
NA,TRBJ2-1,NA,TRBV27,TGTGCCAGCATAAGGGCCCGAAAGGTGAACAATGAGCAGTTCTTC,CASIRARKVNNEQFF
few,TRBJ2-7,NA,TRBV28,TGTGCCAGCAGTTTAGTTATCTCCACCACCCCCTCCTACGAGCAGTACTTC,CASSLVISTTPSYEQYF